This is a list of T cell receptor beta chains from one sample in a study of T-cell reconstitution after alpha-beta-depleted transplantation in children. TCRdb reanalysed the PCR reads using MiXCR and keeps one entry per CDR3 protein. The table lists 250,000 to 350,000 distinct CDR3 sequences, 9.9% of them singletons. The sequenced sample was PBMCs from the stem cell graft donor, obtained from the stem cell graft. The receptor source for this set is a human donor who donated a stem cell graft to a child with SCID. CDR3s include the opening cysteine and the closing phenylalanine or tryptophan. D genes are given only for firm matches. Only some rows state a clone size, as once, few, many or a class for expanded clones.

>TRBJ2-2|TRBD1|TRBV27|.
TGTGCCAGCACTCGCAAAGCTGGGACAGGGGTTTTTTCGGCCGGGGAGCTGTTTTTT
CASTRKAGTGVFSAGELFF
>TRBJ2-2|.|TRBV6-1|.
TGTGCCAGCAGGGATGGGATCGCGAACACCGGGGAGCTGTTTTTT
CASRDGIANTGELFF
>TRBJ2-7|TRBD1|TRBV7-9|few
TGTGCCAGCAGCCCCAGACAGGGGGTGGACGAGCAGTACTTC
CASSPRQGVDEQYF
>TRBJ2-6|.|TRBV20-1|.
TGCAGTGCCTCACCCCCTGGGGCCAACGTCCTGACTTTC
CSASPPGANVLTF
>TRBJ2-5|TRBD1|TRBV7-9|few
TGTGCCAGCAGCTTAAGGACAGGGAGCCAAGAGACCCAGTACTTC
CASSLRTGSQETQYF
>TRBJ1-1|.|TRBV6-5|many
TGTGCCAGCAGTTCCACCGGACAGAACACTGAAGCTTTCTTT
CASSSTGQNTEAFF
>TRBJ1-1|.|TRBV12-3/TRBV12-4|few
TGTGCCAGCAGTTTCGGGGGGGCGGTTTTCGCTGAAGCTTTCTTT
CASSFGGAVFAEAFF
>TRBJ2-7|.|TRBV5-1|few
TGCGCCAGCAGCTTGGAAGCTACCTCCTACGAGCAGTACTTC
CASSLEATSYEQYF
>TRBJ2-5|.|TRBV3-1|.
TGTGCCAGCTCGAAAGGGCCTCGCCCTGAGGAGACCCAGTACTTC
CASSKGPRPEETQYF
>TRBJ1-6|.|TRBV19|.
TGTGCCAGTAGTGAATCTCCGACAGCTTATAATTCACCCCTCCACTTT
CASSESPTAYNSPLHF
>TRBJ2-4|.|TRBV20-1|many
TGCAGTGCTAGGCCCCCAGGGGTAGCCAAAAACATTCAGTACTTC
CSARPPGVAKNIQYF
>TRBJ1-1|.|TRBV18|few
TGTGCCAGCTCACCAGTCAGGGTGAACACTGAAGCTTTCTTT
CASSPVRVNTEAFF
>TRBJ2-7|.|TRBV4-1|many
TGCGCCAGCAGCCGGGGGGCGATGGCCTACGAGCAGTACTTC
CASSRGAMAYEQYF
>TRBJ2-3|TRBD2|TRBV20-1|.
TGCAGTGCTAGCTCCCTTAGCGGGGGGGCCGGGGAAGATACGCAGTATTTT
CSASSLSGGAGEDTQYF
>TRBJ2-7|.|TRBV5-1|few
TGCGCCAGCAGCACAGGCGGGTTAGTCTCCTACGAGCAGTACTTC
CASSTGGLVSYEQYF
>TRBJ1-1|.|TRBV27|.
TGTGCCAGCATTAACAGGAATCACGAAGCTTTCTTT
CASINRNHEAFF
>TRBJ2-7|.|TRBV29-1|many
TGCAGCGTTGTCAGGGGCTACGAGCAGTACTTC
CSVVRGYEQYF
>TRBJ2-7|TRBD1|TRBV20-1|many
TGCAGTGCGACGGGACAGGGGTTGTACGAGCAGTACTTC
CSATGQGLYEQYF
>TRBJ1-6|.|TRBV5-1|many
TGCGCCAGCAGCTTGTTAGGGGTTAATTCACCCCTCCACTTT
CASSLLGVNSPLHF
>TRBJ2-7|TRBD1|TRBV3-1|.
TGTGCCAGCAGCCGACTGACAGGGTATGGCGAGCAGTACTTC
CASSRLTGYGEQYF
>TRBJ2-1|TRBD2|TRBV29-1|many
TGCAGCGGGGGGTGGCTAGCGGGGCTTTACAATGAGCAGTTCTTC
CSGGWLAGLYNEQFF
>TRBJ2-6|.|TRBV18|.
TGTGCCAGCTCACCACAGAGGGGATCTGGGGCCAACGTCCTGACTTTC
CASSPQRGSGANVLTF